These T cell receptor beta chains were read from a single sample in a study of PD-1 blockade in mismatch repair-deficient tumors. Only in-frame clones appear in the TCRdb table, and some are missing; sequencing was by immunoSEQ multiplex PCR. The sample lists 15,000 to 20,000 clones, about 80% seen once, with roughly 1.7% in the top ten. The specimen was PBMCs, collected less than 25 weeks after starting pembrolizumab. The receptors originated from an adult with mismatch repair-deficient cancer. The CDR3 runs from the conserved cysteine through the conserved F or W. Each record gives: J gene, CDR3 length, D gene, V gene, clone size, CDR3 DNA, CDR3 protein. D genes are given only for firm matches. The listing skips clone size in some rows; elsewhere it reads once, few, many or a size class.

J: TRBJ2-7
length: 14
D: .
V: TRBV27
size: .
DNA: TGTGCCAGCAGTTTATTCCCAGGGGTCTACGAGCAGTACTTC
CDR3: CASSLFPGVYEQYF

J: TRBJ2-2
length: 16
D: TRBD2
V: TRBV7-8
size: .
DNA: TGTGCCAGCAGCTTAGTAGGGACTAGCGTTTACGGGGAGCTGTTTTTT
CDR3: CASSLVGTSVYGELFF

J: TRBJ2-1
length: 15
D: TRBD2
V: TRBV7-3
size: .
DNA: TGTGCCAGCAGCTTACTAGCGGGAGGGCCGTATGAGCAGTTCTTC
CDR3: CASSLLAGGPYEQFF

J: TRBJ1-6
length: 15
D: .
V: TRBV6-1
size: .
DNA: TGTGCCAGCAGTGAGGGGGGCTCCTATAATTCACCCCTCCACTTT
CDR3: CASSEGGSYNSPLHF

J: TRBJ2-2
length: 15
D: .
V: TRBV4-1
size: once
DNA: TGCGCCAGCAGCCAAACAAGAACGGGTCCCGGGGAGCTGTTTTTT
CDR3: CASSQTRTGPGELFF

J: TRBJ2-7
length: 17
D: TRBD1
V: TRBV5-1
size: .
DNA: TGCGCCAGCAGCCTCCCCCGGCGACAGGGGCTTTCGGTCGAGCAGTACTTC
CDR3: CASSLPRRQGLSVEQYF

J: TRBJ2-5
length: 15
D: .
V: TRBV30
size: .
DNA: TGTGCCTGGAGTCCCCCAGGCACCGTTCAAGAGACCCAGTACTTC
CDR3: CAWSPPGTVQETQYF

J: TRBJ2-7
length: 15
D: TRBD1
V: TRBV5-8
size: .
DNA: TGTGCCAGCAGCTTGGGGCGGGACAGGGGATCCGAGCAGTACTTC
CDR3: CASSLGRDRGSEQYF

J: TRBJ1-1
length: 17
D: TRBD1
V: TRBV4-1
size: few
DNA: TGCGCCAGCAGCCAGTGGACAGGGGGTAGGTTGAACACTGAAGCTTTCTTT
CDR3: CASSQWTGGRLNTEAFF

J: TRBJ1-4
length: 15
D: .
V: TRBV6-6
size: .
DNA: TGTGCCAGCCGTTCTCCCCGGCAGGCTAATGAAAAACTGTTTTTT
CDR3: CASRSPRQANEKLFF

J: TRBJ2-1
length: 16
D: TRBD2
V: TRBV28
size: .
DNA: TGTGCCAGCAGTTTAACGGGACTAGCGTCCTACAATGAGCAGTTCTTC
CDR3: CASSLTGLASYNEQFF

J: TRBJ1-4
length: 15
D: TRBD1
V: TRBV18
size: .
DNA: TGTGCCAGCTCACTTGCGACAGGGACTAATGAAAAACTGTTTTTT
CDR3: CASSLATGTNEKLFF

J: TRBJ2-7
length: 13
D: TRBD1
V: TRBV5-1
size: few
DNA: TGCGCCAGCAGTAATGGACAGGGATCCGAGCAGTACTTC
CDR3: CASSNGQGSEQYF

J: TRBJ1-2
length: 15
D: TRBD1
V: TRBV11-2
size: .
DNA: TGTGCCAGCAGCCCGCTGGGACAGGCCACCAGGGGCTACACCTTC
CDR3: CASSPLGQATRGYTF

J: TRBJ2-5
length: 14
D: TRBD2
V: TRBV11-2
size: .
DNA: TGTGCCAGCAGCTCGCGCGGGGGGAGAGAGACCCAGTACTTC
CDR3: CASSSRGGRETQYF

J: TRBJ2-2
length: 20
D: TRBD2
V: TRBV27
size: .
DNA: TGTGCCAGCAGTTTGACGTCGGGACTAGCGGGAGGGCTAGGAACCGGGGAGCTGTTTTTT
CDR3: CASSLTSGLAGGLGTGELFF

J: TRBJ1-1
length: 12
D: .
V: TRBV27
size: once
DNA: TGTGCCAGCCGTCCCAGGGCCACTGAAGCTTTCTTT
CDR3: CASRPRATEAFF

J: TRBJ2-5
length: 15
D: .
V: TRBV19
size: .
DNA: TGTGCCAGTAGTATGGTAGCCCCAAGGGGGGAGACCCAGTACTTC
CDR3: CASSMVAPRGETQYF

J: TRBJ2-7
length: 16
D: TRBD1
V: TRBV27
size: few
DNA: TGTGCCAGCACCCTCAGGGGTGGACAGGGATCCTACGAGCAGTACTTC
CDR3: CASTLRGGQGSYEQYF

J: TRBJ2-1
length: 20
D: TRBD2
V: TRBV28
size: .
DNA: TGTGCCAGCAGTGCGCTACTCGGGACTAGCGGGCGGGGGGCCTACAATGAGCAGTTCTTC
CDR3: CASSALLGTSGRGAYNEQFF

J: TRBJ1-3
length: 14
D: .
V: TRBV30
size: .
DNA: TGTGCCTGGAGTGCGGGGTTGGGAGGAAACACCATATATTTT
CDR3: CAWSAGLGGNTIYF

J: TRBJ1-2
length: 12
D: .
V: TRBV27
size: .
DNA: TGTGCCAGCAGTCTCCCAGGGTATGGCTACACCTTC
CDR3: CASSLPGYGYTF

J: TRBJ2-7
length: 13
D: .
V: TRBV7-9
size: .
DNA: TGTGCCAGCGTCCTCACTAGTTTCGGCGAGCAGTACTTC
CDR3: CASVLTSFGEQYF

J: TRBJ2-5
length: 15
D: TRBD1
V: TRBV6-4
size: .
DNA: TGTGCCAGCGCCCCGGGACAGGGGGACCAAGAGACCCAGTACTTC
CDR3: CASAPGQGDQETQYF

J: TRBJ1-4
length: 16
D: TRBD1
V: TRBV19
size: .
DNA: TGTGCCAGTAGTCCCGGGACAGGGACGACTAATGAAAAACTGTTTTTT
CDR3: CASSPGTGTTNEKLFF

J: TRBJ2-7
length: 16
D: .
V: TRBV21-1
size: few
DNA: TGTGCCACCAAGGGGAAGCGGGAGTTCCCTGGCTACGAGCAGTACTTC
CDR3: CATKGKREFPGYEQYF

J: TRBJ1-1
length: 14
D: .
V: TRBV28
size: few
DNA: TGTGCCAGCAGACCCCCGGGGGGAGGTAATGAAGCTTTCTTT
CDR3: CASRPPGGGNEAFF

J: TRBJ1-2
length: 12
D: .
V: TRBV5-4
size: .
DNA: TGTGCCGCGTCAGGAACTAACTATGGCTACACCTTC
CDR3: CAASGTNYGYTF

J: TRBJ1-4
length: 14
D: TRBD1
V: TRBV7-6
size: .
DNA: TGTGCCAGCAGCTCTCGGACAGGGGGTGAAAAACTGTTTTTT
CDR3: CASSSRTGGEKLFF

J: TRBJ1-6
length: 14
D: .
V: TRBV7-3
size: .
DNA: TGTGCCAGCAGCTTAACCAGGGGAAATTCACCCCTCCACTTT
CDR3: CASSLTRGNSPLHF

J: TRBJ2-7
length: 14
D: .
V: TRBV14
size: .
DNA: TGTGCCAGCAGGCAACAAGGGGAAAACTACGAGCAGTACTTC
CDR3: CASRQQGENYEQYF

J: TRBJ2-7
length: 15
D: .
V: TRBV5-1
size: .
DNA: TGCGCCAGCAGCTTGGATGGGGGGGCAAAGGGCGAGCAGTACTTC
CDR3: CASSLDGGAKGEQYF

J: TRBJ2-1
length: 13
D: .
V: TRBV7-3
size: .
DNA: TGTGCCAGCAGCTTACGGGCCGGGACTGGGCAGTTCTTC
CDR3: CASSLRAGTGQFF

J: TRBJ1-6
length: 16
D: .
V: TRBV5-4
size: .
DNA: TGTGCCAGCAGCTTGGGCCATTTAGGGACTGATTCACCCCTCCACTTT
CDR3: CASSLGHLGTDSPLHF

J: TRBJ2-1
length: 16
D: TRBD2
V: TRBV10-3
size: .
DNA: TGTGCCATCAGTGAGTCGGCTAGCGGGAGGTTCAATGAGCAGTTCTTC
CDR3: CAISESASGRFNEQFF

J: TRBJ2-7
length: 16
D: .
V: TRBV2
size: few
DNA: TGTGCCAGCAGTGAAAGAGCGACAGAATATGCCTACGAGCAGTACTTC
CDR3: CASSERATEYAYEQYF

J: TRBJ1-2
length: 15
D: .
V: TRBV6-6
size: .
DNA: TGTGCCAGCAGTTCCCCGGCAGGGGCCATCTATGGCTACACCTTC
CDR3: CASSSPAGAIYGYTF

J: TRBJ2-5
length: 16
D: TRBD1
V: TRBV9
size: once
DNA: TGTGCCAGCAGCGGGGGGACAGGGAGCAACGTTGAGACCCAGTACTTC
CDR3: CASSGGTGSNVETQYF

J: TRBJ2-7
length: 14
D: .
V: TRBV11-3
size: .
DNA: TGTGCCAGCAGCCGCGGACAGAGCTCCTACGAGCAGTACTTC
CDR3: CASSRGQSSYEQYF

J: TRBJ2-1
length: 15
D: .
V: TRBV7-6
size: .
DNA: TGTGCCAGCAGCCGGACTGCGGGCTCCTACAATGAGCAGTTCTTC
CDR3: CASSRTAGSYNEQFF

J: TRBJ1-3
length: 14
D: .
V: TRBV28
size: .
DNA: TGTGCCAGCAGGCACCCCAGTGGCGGAAACACCATATATTTT
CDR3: CASRHPSGGNTIYF